This T cell receptor beta chain was identified during a study of cytomegalovirus exposure and HLA in healthy donors. Comment on this clone: Its antigen is unknown.

The germline CDR1 and CDR2 sequences are ENHRY and SYGVKD. The V end lost 4 bases, the J end lost 3 bases, and 19 bases lay between the germline ends. The CDR3 is 16 residues long. The study's findings and limits: Later analysis identified several of the most significant clusters that appeared linked to common viral pathogens. Three chains linked to CMV were shown in vitro to be specific for CMV antigens.

The PCR used 60 Vbeta and 13 Jbeta primers. This table comes from immunoSEQ multiplex PCR, and its TCRdb copy is limited to in-frame clones, with some not included. The data contain over 80,000 clones, around 72% of them seen just once; the ten biggest clones take up 3.5% to 4.5%. The sequencing input was PBMCs. The chain carries TRBV10-3 and TRBJ2-7; maybe TRBD2 (7 bases). The receptor was derived from a man aged 35 to 55 in good health and CMV-seronegative. CDR3 in amino acids: CAISAWLTGGVYEQYF. The CDR3 DNA follows: TGTGCCATCAGTGCTTGGTTAACGGGGGGCGTCTACGAGCAGTACTTC.